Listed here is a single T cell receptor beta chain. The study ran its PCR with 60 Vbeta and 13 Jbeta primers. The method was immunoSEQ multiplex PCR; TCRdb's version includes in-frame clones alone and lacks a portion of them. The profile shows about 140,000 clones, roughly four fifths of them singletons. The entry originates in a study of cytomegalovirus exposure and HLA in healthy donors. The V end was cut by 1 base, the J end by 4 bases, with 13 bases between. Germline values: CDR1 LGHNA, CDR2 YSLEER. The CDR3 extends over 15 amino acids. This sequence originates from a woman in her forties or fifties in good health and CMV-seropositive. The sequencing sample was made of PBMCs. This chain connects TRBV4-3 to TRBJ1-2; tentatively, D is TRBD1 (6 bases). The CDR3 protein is CASSQGQANLYGYTF. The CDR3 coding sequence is TGCGCCAGCAGCCAAGGACAGGCGAACCTCTATGGCTACACCTTC.